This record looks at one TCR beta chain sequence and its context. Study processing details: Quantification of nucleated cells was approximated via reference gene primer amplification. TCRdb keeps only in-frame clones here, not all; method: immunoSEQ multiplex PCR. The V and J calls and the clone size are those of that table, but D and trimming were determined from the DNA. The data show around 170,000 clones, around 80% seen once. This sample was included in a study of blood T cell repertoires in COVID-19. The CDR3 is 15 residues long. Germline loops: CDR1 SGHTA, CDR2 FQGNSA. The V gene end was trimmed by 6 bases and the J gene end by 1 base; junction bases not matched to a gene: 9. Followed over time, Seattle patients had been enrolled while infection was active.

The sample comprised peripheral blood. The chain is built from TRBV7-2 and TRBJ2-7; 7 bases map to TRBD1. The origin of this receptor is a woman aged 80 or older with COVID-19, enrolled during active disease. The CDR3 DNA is TGTGCCAGCAGTCCACAGGGGTACGGATCCTACGAGCAGTACTTC. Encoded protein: CASSPQGYGSYEQYF.